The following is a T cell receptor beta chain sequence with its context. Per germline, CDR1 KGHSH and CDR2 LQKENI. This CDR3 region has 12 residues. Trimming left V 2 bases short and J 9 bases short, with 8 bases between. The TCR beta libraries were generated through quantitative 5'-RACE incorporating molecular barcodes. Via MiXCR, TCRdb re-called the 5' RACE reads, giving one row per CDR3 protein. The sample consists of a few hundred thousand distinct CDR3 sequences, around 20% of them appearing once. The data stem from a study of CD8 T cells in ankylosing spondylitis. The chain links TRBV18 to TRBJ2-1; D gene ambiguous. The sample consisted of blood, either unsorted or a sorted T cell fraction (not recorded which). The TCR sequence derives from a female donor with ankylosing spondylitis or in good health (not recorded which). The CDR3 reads CASSPAMAEQFF. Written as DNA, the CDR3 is TGTGCCAGCTCACCAGCTATGGCTGAGCAGTTCTTC.